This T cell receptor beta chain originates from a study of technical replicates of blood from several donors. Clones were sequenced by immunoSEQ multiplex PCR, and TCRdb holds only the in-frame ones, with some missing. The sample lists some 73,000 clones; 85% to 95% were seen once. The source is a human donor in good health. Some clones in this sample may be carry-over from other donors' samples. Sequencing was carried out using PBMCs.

CDR3 sequence reads: CASSLSGATEAFF. The CDR3 bases are TGTGCCAGCAGCTTATCGGGTGCCACTGAAGCTTTCTTT. This sequence joins TRBV7-9 and TRBJ1-1, with unresolved D. This CDR3 comprises 13 residues. Germline V CDR1 and CDR2: SEHNR, FQNEAQ (reference sequence). Trimming shortened V by 2 bases and J by 4 bases, and 8 bases separated the two germline ends.